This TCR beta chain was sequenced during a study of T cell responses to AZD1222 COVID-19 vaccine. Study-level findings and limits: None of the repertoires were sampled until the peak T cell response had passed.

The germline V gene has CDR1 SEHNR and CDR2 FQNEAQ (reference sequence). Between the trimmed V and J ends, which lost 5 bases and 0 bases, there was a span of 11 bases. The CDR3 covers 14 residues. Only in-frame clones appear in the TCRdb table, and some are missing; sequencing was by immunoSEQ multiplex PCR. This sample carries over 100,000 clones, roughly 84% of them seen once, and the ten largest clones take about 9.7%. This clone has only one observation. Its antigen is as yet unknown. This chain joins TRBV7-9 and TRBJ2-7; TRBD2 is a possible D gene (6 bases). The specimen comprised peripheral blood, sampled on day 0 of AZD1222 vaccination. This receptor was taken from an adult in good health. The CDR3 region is CASSPQTSSYEQYF. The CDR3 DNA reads TGTGCCAGCAGCCCCCAGACTAGCTCCTACGAGCAGTACTTC.